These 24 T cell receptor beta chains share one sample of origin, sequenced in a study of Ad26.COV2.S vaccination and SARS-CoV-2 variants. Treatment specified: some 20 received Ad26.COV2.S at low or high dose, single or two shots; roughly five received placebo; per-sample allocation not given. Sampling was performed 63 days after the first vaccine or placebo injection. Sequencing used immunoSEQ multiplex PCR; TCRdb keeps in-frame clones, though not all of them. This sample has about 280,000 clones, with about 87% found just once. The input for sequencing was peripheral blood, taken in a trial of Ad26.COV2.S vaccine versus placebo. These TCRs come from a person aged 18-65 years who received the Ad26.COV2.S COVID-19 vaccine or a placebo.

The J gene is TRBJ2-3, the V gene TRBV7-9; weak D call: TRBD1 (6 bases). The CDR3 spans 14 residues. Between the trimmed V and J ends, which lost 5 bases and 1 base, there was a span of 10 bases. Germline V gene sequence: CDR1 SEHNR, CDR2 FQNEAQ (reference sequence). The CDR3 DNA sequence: TGTGCCAGCAGCACTTGGACAGGCACAGATACGCAGTATTTT. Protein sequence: CASSTWTGTDTQYF.

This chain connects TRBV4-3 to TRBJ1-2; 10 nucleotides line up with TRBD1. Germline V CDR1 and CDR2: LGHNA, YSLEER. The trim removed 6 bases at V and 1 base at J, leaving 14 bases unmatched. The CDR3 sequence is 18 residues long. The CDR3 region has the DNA TGCGCCAGCAGTGGGGGGCTAAGACAGGGGGCCAATAACTATGGCTACACCTTC. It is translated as CASSGGLRQGANNYGYTF.

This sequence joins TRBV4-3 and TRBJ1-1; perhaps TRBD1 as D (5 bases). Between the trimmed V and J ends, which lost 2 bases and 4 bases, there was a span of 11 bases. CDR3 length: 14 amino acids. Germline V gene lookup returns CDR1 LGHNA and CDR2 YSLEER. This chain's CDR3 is CASSQNGGVTEAFF. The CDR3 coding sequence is TGCGCCAGCAGCCAAAACGGGGGAGTCACTGAAGCTTTCTTT.

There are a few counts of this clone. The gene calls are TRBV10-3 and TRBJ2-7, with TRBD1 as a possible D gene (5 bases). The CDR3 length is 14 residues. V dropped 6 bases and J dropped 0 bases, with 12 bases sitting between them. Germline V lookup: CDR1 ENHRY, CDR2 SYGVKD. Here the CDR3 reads CAIRRQRSSYEQYF. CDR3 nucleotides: TGTGCCATCAGAAGACAGAGGAGCTCCTACGAGCAGTACTTC.

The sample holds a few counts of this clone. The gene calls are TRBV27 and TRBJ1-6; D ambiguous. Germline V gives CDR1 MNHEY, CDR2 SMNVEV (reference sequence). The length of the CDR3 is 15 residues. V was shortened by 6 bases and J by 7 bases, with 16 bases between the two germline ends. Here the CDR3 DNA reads TGTGCCAGCAGCCTGGAGACACCGAGGAATTCACCCCTCCACTTT. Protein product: CASSLETPRNSPLHF.

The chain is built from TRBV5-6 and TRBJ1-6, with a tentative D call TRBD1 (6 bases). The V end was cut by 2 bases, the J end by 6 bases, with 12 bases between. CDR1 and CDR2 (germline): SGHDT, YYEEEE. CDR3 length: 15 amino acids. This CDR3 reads CASSFWGGGNSPLHF. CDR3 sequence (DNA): TGTGCCAGCAGCTTCTGGGGAGGGGGTAATTCACCCCTCCACTTT.

The CDR3 loop is CASSRTQETQYF. CDR3 sequence (DNA): TGTGCCAGCAGCCGGACACAAGAGACCCAGTACTTC. The gene calls are TRBV12-3 or TRBV12-4 and TRBJ2-5, with D tentatively TRBD1 (5 bases). The CDR3 runs to 12 residues. Trimming shortened V by 6 bases and J by 2 bases, and 7 bases separated the two germline ends.

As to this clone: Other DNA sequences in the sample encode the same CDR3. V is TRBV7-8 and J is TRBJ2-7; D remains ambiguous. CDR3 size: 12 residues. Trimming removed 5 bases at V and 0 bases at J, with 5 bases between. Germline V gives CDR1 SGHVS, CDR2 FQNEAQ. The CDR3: CASSPPSYEQYF. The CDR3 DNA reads TGTGCCAGCAGCCCCCCCTCCTACGAGCAGTACTTC. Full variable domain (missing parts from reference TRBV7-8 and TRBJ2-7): GAGVSQSPRYKVAKRGQDVALRCDPISGHVSLFWYQQALGQGPEFLTYFQNEAQLDKSGLPSDRFFAERPEGSVSTLKIQRTQQEDSAVYLCASSPPSYEQYFGPGTRLTVT.

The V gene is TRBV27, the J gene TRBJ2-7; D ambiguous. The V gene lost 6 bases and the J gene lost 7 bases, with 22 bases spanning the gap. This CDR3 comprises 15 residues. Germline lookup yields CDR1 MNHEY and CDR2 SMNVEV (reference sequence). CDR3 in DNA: TGTGCCAGCAGGGCCGACCCTCGCCTGTTGGGGGAGCAGTACTTC. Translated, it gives CASRADPRLLGEQYF.

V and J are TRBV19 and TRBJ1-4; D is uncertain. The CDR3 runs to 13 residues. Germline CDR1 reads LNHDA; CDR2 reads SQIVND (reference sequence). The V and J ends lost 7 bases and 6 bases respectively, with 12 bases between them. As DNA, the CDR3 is TGTGCCAGTATTGGACGATGGGATGAAAAACTGTTTTTT. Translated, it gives CASIGRWDEKLFF.

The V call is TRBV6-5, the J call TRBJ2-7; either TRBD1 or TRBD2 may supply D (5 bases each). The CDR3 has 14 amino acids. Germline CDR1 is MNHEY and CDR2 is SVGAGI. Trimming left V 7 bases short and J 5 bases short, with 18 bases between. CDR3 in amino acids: CASTPGPGRNEQYF. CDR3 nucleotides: TGTGCCAGCACCCCGGGGCCGGGAAGGAACGAGCAGTACTTC.

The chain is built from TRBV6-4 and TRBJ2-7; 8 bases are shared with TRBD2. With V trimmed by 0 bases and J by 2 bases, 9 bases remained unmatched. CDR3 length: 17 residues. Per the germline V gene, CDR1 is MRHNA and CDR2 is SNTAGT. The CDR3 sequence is CASSDSSVGAGAYEQYF. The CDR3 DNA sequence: TGTGCCAGCAGTGACTCGTCAGTCGGAGCGGGAGCCTACGAGCAGTACTTC.

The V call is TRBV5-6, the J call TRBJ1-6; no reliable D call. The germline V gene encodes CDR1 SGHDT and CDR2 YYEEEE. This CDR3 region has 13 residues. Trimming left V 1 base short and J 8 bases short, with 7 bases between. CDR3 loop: CASSLLRHSPLHF. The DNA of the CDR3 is TGTGCCAGCAGCTTGTTGCGACATTCACCCCTCCACTTT.

CDR3: CASSLGTGNWGNTEAFF. The CDR3, as DNA: TGTGCCAGCAGCCTAGGGACAGGGAATTGGGGGAACACTGAAGCTTTCTTT. The rearrangement uses TRBV28 and TRBJ1-1; TRBD1 agrees at 9 bases. Germline V gene lookup returns CDR1 MDHEN and CDR2 SYDVKM. The V gene end was trimmed by 6 bases and the J gene end by 1 base; junction bases not matched to a gene: 12. This CDR3 contains 17 residues. Supplemented by reference TRBV28 and TRBJ1-1, the full variable domain reads DVKVTQSSRYLVKRTGEKVFLECVQDMDHENMFWYRQDPGLGLRLIYFSYDVKMKEKGDIPEGYSVSREKKERFSLILESASTNQTSMYLCASSLGTGNWGNTEAFFGQGTRLTVV.

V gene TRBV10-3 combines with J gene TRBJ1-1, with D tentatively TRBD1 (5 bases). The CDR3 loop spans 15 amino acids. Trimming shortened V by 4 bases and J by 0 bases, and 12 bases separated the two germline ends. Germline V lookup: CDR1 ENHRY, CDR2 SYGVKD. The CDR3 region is CAISGTGQMNTEAFF. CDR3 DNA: TGTGCCATCAGTGGGACGGGGCAGATGAACACTGAAGCTTTCTTT.

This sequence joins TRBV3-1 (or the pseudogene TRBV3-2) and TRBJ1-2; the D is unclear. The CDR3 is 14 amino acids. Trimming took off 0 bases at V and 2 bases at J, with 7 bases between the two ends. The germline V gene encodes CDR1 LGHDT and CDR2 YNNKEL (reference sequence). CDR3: CASSQDGRNYGYTF. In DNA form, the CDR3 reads TGTGCCAGCAGCCAAGATGGCCGGAACTATGGCTACACCTTC.

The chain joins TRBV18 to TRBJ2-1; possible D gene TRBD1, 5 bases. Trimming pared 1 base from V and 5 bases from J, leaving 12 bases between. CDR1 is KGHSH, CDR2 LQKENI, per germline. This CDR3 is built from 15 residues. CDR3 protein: CASSPRRQTNNEQFF. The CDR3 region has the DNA TGTGCCAGCTCACCACGGAGACAGACAAACAATGAGCAGTTCTTC.

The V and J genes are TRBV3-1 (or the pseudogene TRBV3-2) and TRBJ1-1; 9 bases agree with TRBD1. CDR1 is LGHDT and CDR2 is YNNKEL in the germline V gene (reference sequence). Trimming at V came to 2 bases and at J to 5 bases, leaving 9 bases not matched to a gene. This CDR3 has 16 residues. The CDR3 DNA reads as TGTGCCAGCAGCCAAACGAGGACAGGGGTAGGGACTGAAGCTTTCTTT. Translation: CASSQTRTGVGTEAFF.

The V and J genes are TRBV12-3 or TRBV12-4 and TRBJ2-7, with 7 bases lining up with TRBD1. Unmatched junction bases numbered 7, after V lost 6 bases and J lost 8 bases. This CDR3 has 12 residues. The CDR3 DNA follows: TGTGCCAGCAGCCCAGACAGGGTTAAGCAGTACTTC. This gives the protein CASSPDRVKQYF.

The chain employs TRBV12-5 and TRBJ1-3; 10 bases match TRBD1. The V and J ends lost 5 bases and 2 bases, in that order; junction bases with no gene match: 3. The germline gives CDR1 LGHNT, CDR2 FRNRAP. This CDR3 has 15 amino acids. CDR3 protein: CASGHGQGAGNTIYF. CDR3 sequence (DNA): TGTGCTAGTGGTCATGGACAGGGGGCTGGAAACACCATATATTTT.

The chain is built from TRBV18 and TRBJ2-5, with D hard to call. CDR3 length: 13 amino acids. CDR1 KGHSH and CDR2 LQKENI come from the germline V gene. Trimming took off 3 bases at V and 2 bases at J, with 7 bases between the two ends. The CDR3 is CASSPPDQETQYF. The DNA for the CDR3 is TGTGCCAGCTCACCCCCCGATCAAGAGACCCAGTACTTC.

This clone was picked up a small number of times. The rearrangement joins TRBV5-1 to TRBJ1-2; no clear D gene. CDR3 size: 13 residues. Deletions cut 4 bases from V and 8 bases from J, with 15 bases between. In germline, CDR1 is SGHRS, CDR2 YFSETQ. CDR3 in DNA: TGCGCCAGCAGCAACGGGCCAGGTGGGGGCTACACCTTC. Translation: CASSNGPGGGYTF.

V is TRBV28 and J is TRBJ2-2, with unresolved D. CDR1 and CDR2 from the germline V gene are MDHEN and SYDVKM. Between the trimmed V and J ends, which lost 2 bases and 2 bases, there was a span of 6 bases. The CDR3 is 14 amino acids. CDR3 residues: CASSLMVNTGELFF. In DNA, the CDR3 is TGTGCCAGCAGTTTAATGGTTAACACCGGGGAGCTGTTTTTT.

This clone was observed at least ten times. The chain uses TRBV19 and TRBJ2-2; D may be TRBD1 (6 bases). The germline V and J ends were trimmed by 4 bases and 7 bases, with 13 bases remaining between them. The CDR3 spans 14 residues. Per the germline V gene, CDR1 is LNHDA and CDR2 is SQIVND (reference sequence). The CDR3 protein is CASSTSGVFGELFF. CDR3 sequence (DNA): TGTGCCAGTAGTACCTCAGGGGTTTTCGGGGAGCTGTTTTTT.